This T cell receptor beta chain was retrieved from a study of lymphopenia after photon versus proton radiotherapy. The study, taken as a whole, reports: A bigger post-nadir fall in TCR diversity correlated inversely with survival time in deceased patients. After the lymphocyte nadir, photon-treated repertoires showed oligoclonal expansion, especially of CD8+ Temra cells. Proton therapy kept repertoires fairly stable, unlike photons, which gained effector/memory cells.

Clones were sequenced by immunoSEQ multiplex PCR, and TCRdb holds only the in-frame ones, with some missing. The table shows approximately 40,000 clones, with about 82% occurring only once. On this clone itself: Its specificity is not known.

Trimming removed 2 bases at V and 7 bases at J, with 9 bases between. The CDR3 length is 13 residues. Germline-derived CDR1 and CDR2 are MNHEY and SVGAGI. The V and J genes are TRBV6-5 and TRBJ1-5; maybe TRBD1 (5 bases). The source of this sequence is a woman in her sixties or seventies with pancreatic cancer. Some clones in this sample may be carry-over from other donors' samples. The sample in question was peripheral blood, obtained from a patient treated with proton-based radiotherapy. CDR3 in DNA: TGTGCCAGCAGTTACCGGAGGGGACAGCCCCAGCATTTT. Translated: CASSYRRGQPQHF.